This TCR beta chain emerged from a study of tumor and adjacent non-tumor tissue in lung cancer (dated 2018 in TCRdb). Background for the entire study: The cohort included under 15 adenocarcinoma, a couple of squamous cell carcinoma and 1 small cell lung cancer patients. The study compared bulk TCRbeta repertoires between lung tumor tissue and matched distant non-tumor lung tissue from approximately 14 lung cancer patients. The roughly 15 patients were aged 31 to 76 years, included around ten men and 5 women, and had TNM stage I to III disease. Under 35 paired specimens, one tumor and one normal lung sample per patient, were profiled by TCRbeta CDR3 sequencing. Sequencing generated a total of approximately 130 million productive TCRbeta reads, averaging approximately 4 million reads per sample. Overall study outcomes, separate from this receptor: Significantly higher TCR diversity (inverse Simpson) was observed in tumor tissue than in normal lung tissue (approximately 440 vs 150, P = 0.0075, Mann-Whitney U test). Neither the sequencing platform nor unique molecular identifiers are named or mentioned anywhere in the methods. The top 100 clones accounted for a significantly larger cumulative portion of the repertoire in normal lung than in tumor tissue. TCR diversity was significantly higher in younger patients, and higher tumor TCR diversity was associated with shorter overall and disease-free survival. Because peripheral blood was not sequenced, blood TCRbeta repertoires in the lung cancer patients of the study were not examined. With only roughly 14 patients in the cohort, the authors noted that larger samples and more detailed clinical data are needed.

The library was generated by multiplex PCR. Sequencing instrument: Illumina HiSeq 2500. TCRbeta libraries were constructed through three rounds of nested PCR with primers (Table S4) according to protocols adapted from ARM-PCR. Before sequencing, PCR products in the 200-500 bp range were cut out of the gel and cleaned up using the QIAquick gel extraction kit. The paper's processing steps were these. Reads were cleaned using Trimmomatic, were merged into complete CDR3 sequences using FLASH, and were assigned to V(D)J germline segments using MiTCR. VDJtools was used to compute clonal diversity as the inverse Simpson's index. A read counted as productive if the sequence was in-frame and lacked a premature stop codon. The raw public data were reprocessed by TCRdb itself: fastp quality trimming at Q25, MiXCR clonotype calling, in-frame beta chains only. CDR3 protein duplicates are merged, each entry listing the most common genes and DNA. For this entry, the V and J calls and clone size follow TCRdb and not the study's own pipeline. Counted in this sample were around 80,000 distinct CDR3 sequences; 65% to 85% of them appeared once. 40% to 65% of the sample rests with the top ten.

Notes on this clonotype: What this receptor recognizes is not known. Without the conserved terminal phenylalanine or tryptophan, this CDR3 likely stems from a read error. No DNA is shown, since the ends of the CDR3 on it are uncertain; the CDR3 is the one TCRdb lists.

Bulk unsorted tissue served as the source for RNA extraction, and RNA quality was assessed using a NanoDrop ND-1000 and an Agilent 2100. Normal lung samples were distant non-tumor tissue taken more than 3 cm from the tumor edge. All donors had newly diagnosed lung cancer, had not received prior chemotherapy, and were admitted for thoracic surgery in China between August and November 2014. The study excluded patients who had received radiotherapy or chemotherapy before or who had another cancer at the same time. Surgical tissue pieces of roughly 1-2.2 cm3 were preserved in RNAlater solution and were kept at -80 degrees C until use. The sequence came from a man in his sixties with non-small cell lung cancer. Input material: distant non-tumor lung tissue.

The CDR3 in this case is CSAQEGETEALI. The chain couples TRBV29-1 to TRBJ1-1; the table calls TRBD1, which could not be checked here. The germline V gene specifies SQVTM as CDR1 and ANQGSEA as CDR2. The CDR3 has 12 residues if both end residues are counted.